Listed below are T cell receptor beta chains from one sample, sequenced in a study of cytomegalovirus exposure and HLA in healthy donors. Profiling relied on immunoSEQ multiplex PCR, and the TCRdb table lists in-frame clones only, not all of them. The sample contains 170,000 or so clones, approximately 80% of which appear only once. The sample was PBMCs. The source of these receptors is a male donor in good health and CMV-seropositive. Both conserved end residues are part of each CDR3. Fields, in order: D gene, clone size, J gene, V gene, CDR3 DNA, CDR3 protein. D genes are given only for firm matches. Clone size is stated in some rows and not others, as once, few, many or a class when expanded.

>TRBD2|-|TRBJ2-7|TRBV5-1
TGCGCCAGCAGCGCGAACCTGCTAGCGGGAGCTTCCTACGAGCAGTACTTC
CASSANLLAGASYEQYF
>-|-|TRBJ1-1|TRBV9
TGTGCCAGCGGGCTTTATGAGGGCACTGAAGCTTTCTTT
CASGLYEGTEAFF
>TRBD2|-|TRBJ2-3|TRBV5-6
TGTGCCAGCAGCTTGCTCGGGGGAGGGTCCACAGATACGCAGTATTTT
CASSLLGGGSTDTQYF
>-|-|TRBJ2-7|TRBV28
TGTGCCAGCAGACCCAGCGGGTACTCTTACGAGCAGTACTTC
CASRPSGYSYEQYF
>TRBD1|-|TRBJ1-2|TRBV30
TGTGCCTGGAATAGGGCCTTGGACAGGGCCGAAAGAGGTACCTTC
CAWNRALDRAERGTF
>-|-|TRBJ2-7|TRBV19
TGTGCCAGTAGTATTAGACGGGAGCGGTACGAGCAGTACTTC
CASSIRRERYEQYF
>-|few|TRBJ1-1|TRBV19
TGTGCCAGTAGTACTACAGGGCAACCTGAAGCTTTCTTT
CASSTTGQPEAFF
>-|once|TRBJ2-1|TRBV29-1
TGCAGCGTTGAGCGGCAGGGGAAGAATGAGCAGTTCTTC
CSVERQGKNEQFF
>TRBD2|few|TRBJ2-3|TRBV7-2
TGTGCCAGCAGCTTAGTAGCGGGAGGAACAGATACGCAGTATTTT
CASSLVAGGTDTQYF
>-|-|TRBJ1-2|TRBV28
TGTGCCAGCAGATCTCCGAGGGGCTACACCTTC
CASRSPRGYTF